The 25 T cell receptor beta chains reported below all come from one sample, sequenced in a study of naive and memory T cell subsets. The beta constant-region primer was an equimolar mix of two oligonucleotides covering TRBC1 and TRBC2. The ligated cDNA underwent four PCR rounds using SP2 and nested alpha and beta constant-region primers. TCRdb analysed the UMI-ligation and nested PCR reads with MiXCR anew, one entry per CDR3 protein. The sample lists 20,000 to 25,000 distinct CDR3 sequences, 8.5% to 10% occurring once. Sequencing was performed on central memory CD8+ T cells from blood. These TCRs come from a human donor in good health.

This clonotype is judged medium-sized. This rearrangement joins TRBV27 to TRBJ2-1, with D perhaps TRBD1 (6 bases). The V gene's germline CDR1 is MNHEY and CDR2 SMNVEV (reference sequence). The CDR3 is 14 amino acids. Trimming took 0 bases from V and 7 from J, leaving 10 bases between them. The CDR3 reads CASSLSSRGNEQFF. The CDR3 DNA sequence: TGTGCCAGCAGTTTATCTAGCAGGGGAAATGAGCAGTTCTTC.

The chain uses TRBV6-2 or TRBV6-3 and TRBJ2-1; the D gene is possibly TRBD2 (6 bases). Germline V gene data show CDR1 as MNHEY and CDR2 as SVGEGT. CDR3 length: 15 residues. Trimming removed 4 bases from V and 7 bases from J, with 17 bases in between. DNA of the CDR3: TGTGCCAGCAGTTTAGAACAAGTGGGACTGAATGAGCAGTTCTTC. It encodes CASSLEQVGLNEQFF.

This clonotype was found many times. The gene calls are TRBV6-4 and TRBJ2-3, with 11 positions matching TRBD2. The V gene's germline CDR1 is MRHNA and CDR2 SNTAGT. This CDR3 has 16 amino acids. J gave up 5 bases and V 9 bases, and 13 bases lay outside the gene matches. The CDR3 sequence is CASSPGTSGAGDTQYF. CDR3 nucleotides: TGTGCCAGTTCGCCCGGGACTAGCGGTGCGGGAGATACGCAGTATTTT.

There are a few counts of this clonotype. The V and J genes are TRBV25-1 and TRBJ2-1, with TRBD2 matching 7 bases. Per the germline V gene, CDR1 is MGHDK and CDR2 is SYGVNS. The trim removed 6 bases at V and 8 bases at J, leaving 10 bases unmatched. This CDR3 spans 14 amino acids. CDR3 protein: CASRGDYPVYEQFF. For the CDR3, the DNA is TGTGCCAGCAGAGGGGACTACCCTGTCTATGAGCAGTTCTTC.

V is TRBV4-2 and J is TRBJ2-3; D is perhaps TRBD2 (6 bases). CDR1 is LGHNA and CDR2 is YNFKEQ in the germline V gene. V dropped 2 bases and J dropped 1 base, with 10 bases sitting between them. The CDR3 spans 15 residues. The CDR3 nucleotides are TGTGCCAGCAGCCAAAATGGGGAGGGCACAGATACGCAGTATTTT. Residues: CASSQNGEGTDTQYF.

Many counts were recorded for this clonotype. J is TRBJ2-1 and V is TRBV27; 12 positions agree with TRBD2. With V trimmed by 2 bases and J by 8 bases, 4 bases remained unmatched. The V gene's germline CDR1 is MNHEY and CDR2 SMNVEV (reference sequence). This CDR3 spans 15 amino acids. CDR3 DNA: TGTGCCAGCAGTTTACTAAGGACTAGCGGGGATGAGCAGTTCTTC. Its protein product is CASSLLRTSGDEQFF.

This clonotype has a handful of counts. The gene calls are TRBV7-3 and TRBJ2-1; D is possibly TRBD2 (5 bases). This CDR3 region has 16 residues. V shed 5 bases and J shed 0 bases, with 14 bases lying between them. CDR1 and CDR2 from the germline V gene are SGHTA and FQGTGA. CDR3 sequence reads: CASSKMDSSSYNEQFF. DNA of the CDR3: TGTGCCAGCAGCAAAATGGACTCGAGCTCCTACAATGAGCAGTTCTTC.

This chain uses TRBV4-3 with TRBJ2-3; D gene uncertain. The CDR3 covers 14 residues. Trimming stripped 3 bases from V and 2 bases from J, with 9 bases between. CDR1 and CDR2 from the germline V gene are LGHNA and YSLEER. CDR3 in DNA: TGCGCCAGCAGCCAGGACGGGTACACAGATACGCAGTATTTT. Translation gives CASSQDGYTDTQYF.

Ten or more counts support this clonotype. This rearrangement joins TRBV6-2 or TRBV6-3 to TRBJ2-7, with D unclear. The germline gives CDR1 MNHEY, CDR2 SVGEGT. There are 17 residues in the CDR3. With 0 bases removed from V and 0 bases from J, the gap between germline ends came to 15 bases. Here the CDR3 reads CASSYSLAGSYSYEQYF. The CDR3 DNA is TGTGCCAGCAGTTACTCGTTGGCCGGGTCCTACTCCTACGAGCAGTACTTC.

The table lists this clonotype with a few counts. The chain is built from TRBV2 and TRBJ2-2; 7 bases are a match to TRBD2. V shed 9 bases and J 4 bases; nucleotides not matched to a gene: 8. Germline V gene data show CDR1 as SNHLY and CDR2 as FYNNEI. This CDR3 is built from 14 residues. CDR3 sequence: CASLDGGGTGELFF. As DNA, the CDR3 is TGTGCCAGTCTTGATGGGGGGGGCACCGGGGAGCTGTTTTTT.

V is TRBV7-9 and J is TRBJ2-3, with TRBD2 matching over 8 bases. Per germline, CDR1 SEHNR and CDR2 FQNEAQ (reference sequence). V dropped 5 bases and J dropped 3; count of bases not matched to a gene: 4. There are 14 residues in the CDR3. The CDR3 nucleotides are TGTGCCAGCAGCCACGGGAGGGGGACAGATACGCAGTATTTT. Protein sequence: CASSHGRGTDTQYF.

CDR3 nucleotides: TGTGCCAGCAGTGAGGGCCTCCAGCCTAGCACAGATACGCAGTATTTT. Its translation is CASSEGLQPSTDTQYF. The chain is built from TRBV2 and TRBJ2-3; D gene unclear. V was cut by 3 bases and J by 0 bases, with 13 bases left in between. Germline V gene data show CDR1 as SNHLY and CDR2 as FYNNEI. The CDR3 is 16 amino acids.

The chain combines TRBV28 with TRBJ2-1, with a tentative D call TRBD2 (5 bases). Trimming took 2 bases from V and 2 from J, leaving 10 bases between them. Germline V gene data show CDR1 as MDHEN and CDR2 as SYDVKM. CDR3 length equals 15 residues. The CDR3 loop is CASSLKDFTYNEQFF. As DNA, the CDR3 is TGTGCCAGCAGTTTAAAGGACTTTACCTACAATGAGCAGTTCTTC.

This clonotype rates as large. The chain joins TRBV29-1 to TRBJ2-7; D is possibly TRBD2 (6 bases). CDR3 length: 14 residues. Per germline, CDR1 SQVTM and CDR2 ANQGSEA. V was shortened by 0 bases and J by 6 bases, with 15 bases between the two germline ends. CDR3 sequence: CSVEDPKGGIEQYF. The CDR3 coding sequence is TGCAGCGTTGAAGATCCGAAGGGAGGCATCGAGCAGTACTTC.

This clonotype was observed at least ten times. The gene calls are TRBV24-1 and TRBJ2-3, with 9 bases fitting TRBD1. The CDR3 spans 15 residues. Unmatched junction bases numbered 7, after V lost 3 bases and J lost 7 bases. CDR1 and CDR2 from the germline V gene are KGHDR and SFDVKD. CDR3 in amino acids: CATSDASGQGYTQYF. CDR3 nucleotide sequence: TGTGCCACCAGTGATGCTTCTGGACAGGGGTATACGCAGTATTTT.

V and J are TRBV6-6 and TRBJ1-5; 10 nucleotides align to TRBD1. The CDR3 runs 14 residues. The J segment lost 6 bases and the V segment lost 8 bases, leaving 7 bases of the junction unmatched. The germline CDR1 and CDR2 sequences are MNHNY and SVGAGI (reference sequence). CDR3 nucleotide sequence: TGTGCCAGCGGGGGACAGGGGCAAAGTCAGCCCCAGCATTTT. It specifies CASGGQGQSQPQHF.

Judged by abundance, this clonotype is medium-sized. The CDR3 here is CASSLGTGDYGYTF. CDR3 in DNA: TGTGCCAGCAGCTTAGGGACAGGGGACTATGGCTACACCTTC. V gene TRBV7-2 combines with J gene TRBJ1-2, with 9 bases that match TRBD1. This CDR3 region has 14 residues. Germline V gives CDR1 SGHTA, CDR2 FQGNSA. Trimming removed 1 base from V and 3 bases from J; junction bases left unmatched: 0.

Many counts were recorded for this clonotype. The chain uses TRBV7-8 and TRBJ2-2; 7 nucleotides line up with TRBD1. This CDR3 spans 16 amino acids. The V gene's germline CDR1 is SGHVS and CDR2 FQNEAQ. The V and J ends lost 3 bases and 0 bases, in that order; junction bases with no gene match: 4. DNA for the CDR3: TGTGCCAGCAGCTTCCCCGGGACAGCGAACACCGGGGAGCTGTTTTTT. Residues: CASSFPGTANTGELFF. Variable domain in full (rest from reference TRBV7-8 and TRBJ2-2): GAGVSQSPRYKVAKRGQDVALRCDPISGHVSLFWYQQALGQGPEFLTYFQNEAQLDKSGLPSDRFFAERPEGSVSTLKIQRTQQEDSAVYLCASSFPGTANTGELFFGEGSRLTVL.

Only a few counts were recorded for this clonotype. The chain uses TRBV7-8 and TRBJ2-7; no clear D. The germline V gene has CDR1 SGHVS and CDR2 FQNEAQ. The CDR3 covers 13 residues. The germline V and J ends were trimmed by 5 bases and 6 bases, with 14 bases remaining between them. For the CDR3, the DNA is TGTGCCAGCAGCAAAGACCACCCCGGCGAGCAGTACTTC. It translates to CASSKDHPGEQYF.

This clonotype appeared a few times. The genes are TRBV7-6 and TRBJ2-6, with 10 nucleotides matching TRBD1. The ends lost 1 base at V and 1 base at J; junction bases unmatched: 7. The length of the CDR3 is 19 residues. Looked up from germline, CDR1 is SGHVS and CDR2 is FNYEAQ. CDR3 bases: TGTGCCAGCAGCTTAGTGTACGGACAGGGGGGATCTGGGGCCAACGTCCTGACTTTC. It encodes CASSLVYGQGGSGANVLTF.

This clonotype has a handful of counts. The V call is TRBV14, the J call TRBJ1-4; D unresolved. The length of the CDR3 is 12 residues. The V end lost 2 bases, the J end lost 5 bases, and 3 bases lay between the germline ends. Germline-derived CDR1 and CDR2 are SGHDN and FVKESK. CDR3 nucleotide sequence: TGTGCCAGCAGCCAACGGAATGAAAAACTGTTTTTT. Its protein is CASSQRNEKLFF. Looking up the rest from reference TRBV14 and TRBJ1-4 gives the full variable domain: EAGVTQFPSHSVIEKGQTVTLRCDPISGHDNLYWYRRVMGKEIKFLLHFVKESKQDESGMPNNRFLAERTGGTYSTLKVQPAELEDSGVYFCASSQRNEKLFFGSGTQLSVL.

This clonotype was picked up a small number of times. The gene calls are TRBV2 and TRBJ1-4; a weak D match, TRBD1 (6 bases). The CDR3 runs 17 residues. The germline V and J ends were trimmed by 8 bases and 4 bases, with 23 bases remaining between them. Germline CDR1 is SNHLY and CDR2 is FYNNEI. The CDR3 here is CASEKTLGQHFNEKLFF. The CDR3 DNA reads TGTGCCAGCGAAAAGACCCTCGGACAGCATTTTAATGAAAAACTGTTTTTT. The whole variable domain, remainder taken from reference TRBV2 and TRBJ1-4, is EPEVTQTPSHQVTQMGQEVILRCVPISNHLYFYWYRQILGQKVEFLVSFYNNEISEKSEIFDDQFSVERPDGSNFTLKIRSTKLEDSAMYFCASEKTLGQHFNEKLFFGSGTQLSVL.

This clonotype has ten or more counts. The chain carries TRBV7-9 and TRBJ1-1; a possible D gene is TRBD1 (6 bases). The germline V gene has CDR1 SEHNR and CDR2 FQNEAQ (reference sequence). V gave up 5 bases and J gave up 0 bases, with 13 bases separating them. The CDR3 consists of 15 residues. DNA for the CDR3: TGTGCCAGCAGCCCGAACAGGGAATTGAACACTGAAGCTTTCTTT. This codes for CASSPNRELNTEAFF.

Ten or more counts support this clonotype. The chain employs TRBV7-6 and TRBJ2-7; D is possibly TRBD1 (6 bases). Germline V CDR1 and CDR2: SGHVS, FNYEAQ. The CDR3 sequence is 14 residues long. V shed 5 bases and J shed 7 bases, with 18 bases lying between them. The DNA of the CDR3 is TGTGCCAGCAGCCCCGATAGGGGGTCGGAGGAGCAGTACTTC. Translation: CASSPDRGSEEQYF.

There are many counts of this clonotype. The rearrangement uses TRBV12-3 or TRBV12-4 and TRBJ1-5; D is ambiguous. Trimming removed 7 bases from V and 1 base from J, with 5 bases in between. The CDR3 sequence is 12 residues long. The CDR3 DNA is TGTGCCAGCATGACAAGCAATCAGCCCCAGCATTTT. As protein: CASMTSNQPQHF.